These 10 T cell receptor beta chains were all obtained from the same sample, sequenced in a study of early T cells in non-severe SARS-CoV-2 infection. TCRdb re-derived calls from the 5' RACE reads in MiXCR, one entry per CDR3 protein. This table has 56,000 or so distinct CDR3 sequences, over 9.5% appearing once. What was sequenced was whole blood. These receptors came from an adult who was a healthcare worker with PCR-confirmed SARS-CoV-2 infection or an uninfected control (not recorded which).

The chain joins TRBV20-1 to TRBJ2-1; 10 nucleotides align to TRBD2. The germline CDR1 and CDR2 sequences are DFQATT and SNEGSKA (reference sequence). V trimming: 5 bases; J trimming: 4 bases; junction bases outside the gene matches: 5. The CDR3 extends over 14 amino acids. CDR3 nucleotides: TGCAGTGCTTTTCTAGCGGGAGTGTACAATGAGCAGTTCTTC. Protein product: CSAFLAGVYNEQFF.

The chain joins TRBV2 to TRBJ2-2; 8 positions agree with TRBD1. Losses at the gene ends were 3 bases for V and 5 bases for J; bases not matched to a gene: 14. The germline V gene has CDR1 SNHLY and CDR2 FYNNEI. The CDR3 covers 18 residues. The CDR3 DNA reads as TGTGCCAGCAGTGATCCCCGGACAGGGACGTCGAGAACCGGGGAGCTGTTTTTT. It codes for CASSDPRTGTSRTGELFF.

This clonotype was counted ten times or more. V and J are TRBV5-4 and TRBJ2-3; TRBD2 agrees at 15 bases. The CDR3 is made up of 15 amino acids. From germline, CDR1 is SGHNT and CDR2 YYREEE (reference sequence). The V and J ends lost 4 bases and 6 bases, in that order; junction bases with no gene match: 3. CDR3 DNA sequence: TGTGCCAGCAGCGGCGGGACTAGCGGGAGGGATACGCAGTATTTT. Translated, it gives CASSGGTSGRDTQYF.

This clonotype came up a few times. The chain recombines TRBV5-1 with TRBJ2-7; 7 positions match TRBD1. CDR3 size: 15 residues. CDR1 is SGHRS, CDR2 YFSETQ, per germline. Trimming at V came to 0 bases and at J to 2 bases, leaving 5 bases not matched to a gene. The CDR3 DNA sequence: TGCGCCAGCAGCTTGGTGGGACAGCCACCCTACGAGCAGTACTTC. This encodes CASSLVGQPPYEQYF.

The count of this clonotype is one. A much larger clonotype is one base distant, so this may be a read error. No conserved phenylalanine or tryptophan is present at the end of the CDR3, so a read error is the likely explanation. The V gene is TRBV6-5, the J gene TRBJ2-1; 10 bases map to TRBD2. This CDR3 is built from 15 residues. Germline V gene data show CDR1 as MNHEY and CDR2 as SVGAGI. Unmatched junction bases numbered 5, after V lost 6 bases and J lost 3 bases. The CDR3 spells CASSSVAGGYNEQFY. CDR3 coding DNA: TGTGCCAGCAGCTCCGTAGCGGGAGGCTACAATGAGCAGTTCTAC.

The V call is TRBV7-9, the J call TRBJ1-1; TRBD1 aligns across 9 bases. The CDR3 runs 13 residues. Trimming cost V 3 bases and J 6 bases; bases outside gene matches: 2. Germline assignment: CDR1 SEHNR and CDR2 FQNEAQ (reference sequence). As DNA, the CDR3 is TGTGCCAGCAGCTTGGACAGGGGAGCTGAAGCTTTCTTT. It codes for CASSLDRGAEAFF.

This clonotype occurred a few times. At one end, the junction sequence differs from germline, possibly due to a read error. CDR3 region: CASSPRSKADEQFF. The CDR3 DNA follows: TGTGCTAGCAGCCCCCGTTCGAAGGCGGACGAGCAGTTCTTC. V and J are TRBV7-7 and TRBJ2-1; the D is unclear. CDR3 length: 14 residues. CDR1 SSHAT and CDR2 FNYEAQ come from the germline V gene (reference sequence).

In this sample, this clonotype turned up a few times. The chain links TRBV20-1 to TRBJ2-3; no definite D call. V was clipped by 0 bases and J by 0 bases, with 10 bases between them. The CDR3 is 15 amino acids. Germline CDR1 is DFQATT and CDR2 is SNEGSKA (reference sequence). The CDR3 sequence is CSARDPGESTDTQYF. For the CDR3, the DNA is TGCAGTGCTAGAGACCCTGGGGAAAGCACAGATACGCAGTATTTT.

This clonotype has at least ten counts. The V and J genes are TRBV7-9 and TRBJ1-2, with TRBD1 identical over 10 bases. This CDR3 contains 15 residues. V was pared by 2 bases and J by 3 bases, with 3 bases of the junction left unmatched. From germline, CDR1 is SEHNR and CDR2 FQNEAQ (reference sequence). CDR3 in DNA: TGTGCCAGCAGCTTAAGGGACAGGGGAGACTATGGCTACACCTTC. Protein sequence: CASSLRDRGDYGYTF.

The chain combines TRBV3-1 with TRBJ2-7; 12 positions agree with TRBD2. The junction had 7 bases not matched to a gene; V was cut back by 2 bases and J by 5 bases. The length of the CDR3 is 16 residues. The germline CDR1 and CDR2 sequences are LGHDT and YNNKEL (reference sequence). The CDR3 nucleotides are TGTGCCAGCAGCCAACTAGCGGGAGGGCCGGCTAACGAGCAGTACTTC. It yields the protein CASSQLAGGPANEQYF.